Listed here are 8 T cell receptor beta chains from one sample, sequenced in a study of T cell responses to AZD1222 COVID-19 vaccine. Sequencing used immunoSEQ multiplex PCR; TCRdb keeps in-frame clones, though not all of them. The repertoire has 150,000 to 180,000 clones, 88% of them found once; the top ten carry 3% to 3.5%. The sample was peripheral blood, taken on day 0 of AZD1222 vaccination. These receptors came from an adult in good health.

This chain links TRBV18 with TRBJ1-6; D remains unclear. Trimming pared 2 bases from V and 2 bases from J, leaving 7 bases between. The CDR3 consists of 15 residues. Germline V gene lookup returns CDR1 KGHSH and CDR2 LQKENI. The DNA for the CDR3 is TGTGCCAGCTCACCAGAAGTGCCCTATAATTCACCCCTCCACTTT. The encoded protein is CASSPEVPYNSPLHF.

The CDR3 loop reads CASSYRQGPGYTF. CDR3 coding DNA: TGTGCCAGCAGTTACAGACAGGGACCTGGCTACACCTTC. The gene calls are TRBV6-5 and TRBJ1-2; 7 bases fit TRBD1. The CDR3 loop spans 13 amino acids. V lost 2 bases and J lost 7; bases outside the gene matches: 4. Per germline, CDR1 MNHEY and CDR2 SVGAGI.

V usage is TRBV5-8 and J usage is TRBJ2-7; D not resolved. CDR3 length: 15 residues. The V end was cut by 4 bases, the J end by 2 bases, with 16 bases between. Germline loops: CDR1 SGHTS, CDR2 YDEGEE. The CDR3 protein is CASSHPVGRTYEQYF. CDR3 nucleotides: TGTGCCAGCAGCCACCCCGTAGGACGGACCTACGAGCAGTACTTC.

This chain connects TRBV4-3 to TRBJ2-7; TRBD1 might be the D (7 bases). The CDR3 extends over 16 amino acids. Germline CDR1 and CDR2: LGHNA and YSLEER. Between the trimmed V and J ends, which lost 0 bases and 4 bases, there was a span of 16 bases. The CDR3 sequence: CASSQDPQGGLYEQYF. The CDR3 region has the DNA TGCGCCAGCAGCCAAGACCCCCAGGGGGGTTTATACGAGCAGTACTTC.

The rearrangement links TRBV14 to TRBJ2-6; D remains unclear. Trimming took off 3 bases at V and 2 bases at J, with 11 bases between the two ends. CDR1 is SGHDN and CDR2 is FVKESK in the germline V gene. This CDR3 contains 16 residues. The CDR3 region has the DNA TGTGCCAGCAGCCAGGCCCCGTGGGCTGGGGCCAACGTCCTGACTTTC. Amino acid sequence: CASSQAPWAGANVLTF.

CDR3 sequence reads: CASSPTSGGPLPYEQYF. The CDR3 nucleotides read TGTGCCAGCAGCCCGACTAGCGGGGGGCCCTTGCCCTACGAGCAGTACTTC. V usage is TRBV11-2 and J usage is TRBJ2-7; 13 bases align to TRBD2. The V gene's germline CDR1 is SGHAT and CDR2 FQNNGV. CDR3 size: 17 residues. The ends lost 5 bases at V and 2 bases at J; junction bases unmatched: 9.

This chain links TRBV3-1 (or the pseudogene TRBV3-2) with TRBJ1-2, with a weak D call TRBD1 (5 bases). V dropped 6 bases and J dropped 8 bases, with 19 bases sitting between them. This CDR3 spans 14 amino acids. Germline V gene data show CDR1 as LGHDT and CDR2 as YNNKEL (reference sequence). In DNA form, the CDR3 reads TGTGCCAGCAGGGCTCGCGGGGGGAACAGGGGCTACACCTTC. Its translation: CASRARGGNRGYTF.

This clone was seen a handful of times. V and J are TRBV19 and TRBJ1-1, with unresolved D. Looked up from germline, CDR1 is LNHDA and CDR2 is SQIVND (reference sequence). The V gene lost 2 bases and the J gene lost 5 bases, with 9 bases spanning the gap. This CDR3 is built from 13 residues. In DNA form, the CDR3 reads TGTGCCAGTAGTATAAATGTCGAAACTGAAGCTTTCTTT. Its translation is CASSINVETEAFF.